Presented here are 18 T cell receptor beta chains from one specimen sequenced in a study of neoadjuvant anti-PD-1 for oral cavity cancer. Profiled with immunoSEQ multiplex PCR; TCRdb holds only in-frame clones, not every one. The table shows some 14,000 clones, with 60% to 70% occurring only once. The material sequenced was PBMCs, taken before nivolumab (anti-PD-1) treatment. Every receptor here comes from a person aged 35-79 years with oral cavity squamous cell carcinoma.

This clone was counted only a few times. This chain joins TRBV7-2 and TRBJ1-5, with D possibly being TRBD1 (5 bases). Trimming pared 1 base from V and 7 bases from J, leaving 20 bases between. Germline assignment: CDR1 SGHTA and CDR2 FQGNSA. This CDR3 has 17 amino acids. Written as DNA, the CDR3 is TGTGCCAGCAGCTTAGAGGGAAGCGGAGCCGGGGGGCAGCCCCAGCATTTT. Its translation is CASSLEGSGAGGQPQHF.

The V gene is TRBV19, the J gene TRBJ2-1; 11 nucleotides match TRBD2. Per germline, CDR1 LNHDA and CDR2 SQIVND (reference sequence). The CDR3 runs to 17 residues. Trimming cost V 7 bases and J 0 bases; bases outside gene matches: 8. CDR3 amino acids: CASTPTSGASSYNEQFF. In DNA form, the CDR3 reads TGTGCCAGTACCCCGACTAGCGGGGCTAGCTCCTACAATGAGCAGTTCTTC. The complete variable domain, with remaining parts taken from reference TRBV19 and TRBJ2-1, reads DGGITQSPKYLFRKEGQNVTLSCEQNLNHDAMYWYRQDPGQGLRLIYYSQIVNDFQKGDIAEGYSVSREKKESFPLTVTSAQKNPTAFYLCASTPTSGASSYNEQFFGPGTRLTVL.

J is TRBJ2-2 and V is TRBV5-1; 12 nucleotides match TRBD2. V lost 4 bases, J lost 1 base, and 2 bases stayed unmatched. This CDR3 comprises 16 residues. Germline loops: CDR1 SGHRS, CDR2 YFSETQ. The CDR3 bases are TGCGCCAGCAGCCCGACTAGCGGGGGGAACACCGGGGAGCTGTTTTTT. It is translated as CASSPTSGGNTGELFF.

This chain uses TRBV28 with TRBJ2-3; 7 positions agree with TRBD1. CDR1 and CDR2 from the germline V gene are MDHEN and SYDVKM. The V and J ends lost 6 bases and 1 base, in that order; junction bases with no gene match: 10. The CDR3 sequence is 16 residues long. The CDR3 region has the DNA TGTGCCAGCAGACCAGGGACAGCGCTAGGCACAGATACGCAGTATTTT. It encodes CASRPGTALGTDTQYF.

This clone was found a few times. The chain combines TRBV2 with TRBJ1-1; unclear D gene. There are 13 residues in the CDR3. CDR1 is SNHLY, CDR2 FYNNEI, per germline. CDR3 coding DNA: TGTGCTCTCGTCGGTGGGAAGAACACTGAAGCTTTCTTT. Its translation is CALVGGKNTEAFF.

The chain couples TRBV19 to TRBJ2-2, with 7 bases lining up with TRBD2. CDR1 is LNHDA, CDR2 SQIVND, per germline (reference sequence). The CDR3 covers 16 residues. Unmatched junction bases numbered 9, after V lost 4 bases and J lost 4 bases. CDR3: CASSNGLGSGTGELFF. DNA of the CDR3: TGTGCCAGTAGTAACGGACTAGGTTCTGGCACCGGGGAGCTGTTTTTT. Looking up the rest from reference TRBV19 and TRBJ2-2 gives the full variable domain: DGGITQSPKYLFRKEGQNVTLSCEQNLNHDAMYWYRQDPGQGLRLIYYSQIVNDFQKGDIAEGYSVSREKKESFPLTVTSAQKNPTAFYLCASSNGLGSGTGELFFGEGSRLTVL.

The rearrangement joins TRBV11-2 to TRBJ1-6; D might be TRBD1 (5 bases). This CDR3 is 15 amino acids long. Trimming removed 3 bases from V and 9 bases from J, with 15 bases in between. Germline values: CDR1 SGHAT, CDR2 FQNNGV. The CDR3 nucleotides read TGTGCCAGCAGCTTTATGAGGGACGGAGTTTCACCCCTCCACTTT. It yields the protein CASSFMRDGVSPLHF.

This chain uses TRBV10-3 with TRBJ2-4; no clear D gene. Trimming took off 0 bases at V and 2 bases at J, with 8 bases between the two ends. Germline lookup yields CDR1 ENHRY and CDR2 SYGVKD. This CDR3 contains 15 residues. In DNA form, the CDR3 reads TGTGCCATCAGTGAGTCGTCGGGTTCCAAAAACATTCAGTACTTC. This gives the protein CAISESSGSKNIQYF.

CDR3 sequence (DNA): TGTGCCAGCAGCTTGGGGACAGGGTCCTACAATGAGCAGTTCTTC. This gives the protein CASSLGTGSYNEQFF. V is TRBV5-5 and J is TRBJ2-1; 8 bases line up with TRBD1. CDR3 length equals 15 residues. Germline-derived CDR1 and CDR2 are SGHKS and YYEKEE (reference sequence). V lost 0 bases to trimming and J lost 1 base; unmatched junction nucleotides: 0.

The chain joins TRBV10-3 to TRBJ2-1, with 12 bases fitting TRBD2. After removal of 3 bases from V and 8 bases from J, the junction contained 11 bases not matched to a gene. The length of the CDR3 is 17 residues. The V gene's germline CDR1 is ENHRY and CDR2 SYGVKD. The CDR3 spells CAISDPLAGGRRDEQFF. The DNA of the CDR3 is TGTGCCATCAGTGACCCACTAGCGGGGGGACGACGGGATGAGCAGTTCTTC.

There are a few counts of this clone. The chain joins TRBV4-2 to TRBJ1-5; perhaps TRBD1 as D (5 bases). Germline V gene data show CDR1 as LGHNA and CDR2 as YNFKEQ. Trimming took off 4 bases at V and 2 bases at J, with 12 bases between the two ends. The CDR3 has 15 amino acids. This chain's CDR3 is CASSPIRDGNQPQHF. The CDR3 DNA reads TGTGCCAGCAGCCCAATCCGGGACGGCAATCAGCCCCAGCATTTT.

The gene calls are TRBV28 and TRBJ2-7; 12 nucleotides line up with TRBD2. J was trimmed by 3 bases and V by 5 bases; bases with no gene match: 8. The CDR3 consists of 16 residues. CDR1 is MDHEN and CDR2 is SYDVKM in the germline V gene. The CDR3 coding sequence is TGTGCCAGCAGTGTAACCACTAGCGGGAGGCTCTACGAGCAGTACTTC. Amino acids: CASSVTTSGRLYEQYF.

The chain joins TRBV10-1 to TRBJ1-2, with 8 bases identical to TRBD1. V was pared by 1 base and J by 8 bases, with 3 bases of the junction left unmatched. CDR1 and CDR2 (germline): WNHNN, SYGVQD (reference sequence). The CDR3 sequence is 13 residues long. The CDR3 coding sequence is TGCGCCAGCAGTGAGTGGACAGGGAGCGGCTACACCTTC. Translated, it gives CASSEWTGSGYTF.

This clone was recorded once. The sample contains more than one DNA sequence encoding this CDR3. This chain connects TRBV29-1 to TRBJ2-2; 9 nucleotides line up with TRBD2. CDR3 size: 16 residues. V shed 7 bases, J shed 6 bases, and the junction held 15 bases outside the gene matches. Germline lookup yields CDR1 SQVTM and CDR2 ANQGSEA. The DNA for the CDR3 is TGCAGCGCTGGCCTAGGCGGGGGGGCCGGGGCCGGGGAGCTGTTTTTT. Translated, it gives CSAGLGGGAGAGELFF.

The V call is TRBV19, the J call TRBJ1-2; 7 bases are shared with TRBD1. CDR3 length: 14 residues. Germline V gene lookup returns CDR1 LNHDA and CDR2 SQIVND (reference sequence). V lost 7 bases and J lost 4; bases outside the gene matches: 9. The CDR3, as DNA: TGTGCCAGTACCACCGGACAGGTCTTCTATGGCTACACCTTC. Translating gives CASTTGQVFYGYTF.

This chain uses TRBV7-8 with TRBJ1-3; D gene ambiguous. Germline V gene lookup returns CDR1 SGHVS and CDR2 FQNEAQ. The V end was cut by 4 bases, the J end by 3 bases, with 4 bases between. The CDR3 contains 12 residues. The CDR3 here is CASSSFGNTIYF. Here the CDR3 DNA reads TGTGCCAGCAGCTCCTTTGGAAACACCATATATTTT.

J is TRBJ2-5 and V is TRBV28, with no clear D. V was pared by 4 bases and J by 5 bases, with 8 bases between. The germline CDR1 and CDR2 sequences are MDHEN and SYDVKM. The CDR3 totals 12 residues. Here the CDR3 reads CASSSREETQYF. The CDR3 DNA is TGTGCCAGCAGTTCCCGAGAGGAGACCCAGTACTTC.

This clone was seen more than once but under ten times. The chain uses TRBV5-1 and TRBJ2-6, with D perhaps matching TRBD1 (5 bases). Trimming removed 1 base at V and 0 bases at J, with 14 bases between. Germline V lookup: CDR1 SGHRS, CDR2 YFSETQ. The CDR3 length is 18 residues. The CDR3 protein is CASSLSSGLYSGANVLTF. The CDR3 coding sequence is TGCGCCAGCAGCTTGTCCTCAGGGTTGTACTCTGGGGCCAACGTCCTGACTTTC.